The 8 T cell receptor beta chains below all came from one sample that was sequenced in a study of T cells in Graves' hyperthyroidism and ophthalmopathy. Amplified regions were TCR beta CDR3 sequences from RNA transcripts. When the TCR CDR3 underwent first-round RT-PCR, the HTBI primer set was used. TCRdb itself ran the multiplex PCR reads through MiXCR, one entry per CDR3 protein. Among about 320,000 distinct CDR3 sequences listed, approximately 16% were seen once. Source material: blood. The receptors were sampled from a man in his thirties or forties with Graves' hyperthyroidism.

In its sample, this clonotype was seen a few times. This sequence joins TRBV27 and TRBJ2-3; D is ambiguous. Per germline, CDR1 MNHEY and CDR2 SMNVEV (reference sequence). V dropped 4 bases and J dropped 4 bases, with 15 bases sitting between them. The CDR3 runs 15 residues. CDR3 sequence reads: CASSSGPQSADTQYF. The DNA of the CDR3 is TGTGCCAGCAGTTCCGGCCCCCAATCGGCAGATACGCAGTATTTT.

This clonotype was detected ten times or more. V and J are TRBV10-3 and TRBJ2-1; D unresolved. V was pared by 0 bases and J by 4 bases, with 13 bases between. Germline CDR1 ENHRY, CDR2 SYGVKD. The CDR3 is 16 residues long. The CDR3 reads CAISESNTVEYNEQFF. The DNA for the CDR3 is TGTGCCATCAGTGAGTCTAATACAGTTGAATACAATGAGCAGTTCTTC.

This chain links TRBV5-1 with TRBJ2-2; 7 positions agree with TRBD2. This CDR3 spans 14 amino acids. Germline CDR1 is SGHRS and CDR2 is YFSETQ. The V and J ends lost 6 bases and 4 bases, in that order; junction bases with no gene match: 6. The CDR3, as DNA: TGCGCCAGCACCCGGGGGAGGGGCACCGGGGAGCTGTTTTTT. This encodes CASTRGRGTGELFF. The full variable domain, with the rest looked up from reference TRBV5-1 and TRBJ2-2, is KAGVTQTPRYLIKTRGQQVTLSCSPISGHRSVSWYQQTPGQGLQFLFEYFSETQRNKGNFPGRFSGRQFSNSRSEMNVSTLELGDSALYLCASTRGRGTGELFFGEGSRLTVL.

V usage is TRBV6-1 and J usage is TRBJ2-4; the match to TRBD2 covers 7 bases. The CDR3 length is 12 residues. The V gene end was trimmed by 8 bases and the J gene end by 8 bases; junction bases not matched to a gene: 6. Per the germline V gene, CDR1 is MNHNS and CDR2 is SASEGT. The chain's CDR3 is CASGRGGDIQYF. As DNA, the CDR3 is TGTGCCAGCGGGAGGGGAGGGGACATTCAGTACTTC.

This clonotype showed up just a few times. The CDR3 loop is CASSLVYKDLGPQFF. DNA of the CDR3: TGTGCCAGCAGTTTGGTATATAAGGATTTAGGTCCGCAGTTCTTC. The chain carries TRBV12-3 or TRBV12-4 and TRBJ2-1; the D is unclear. The ends were cut back, 3 bases at V and 12 bases at J, with 21 bases in the middle. This CDR3 is built from 15 residues.

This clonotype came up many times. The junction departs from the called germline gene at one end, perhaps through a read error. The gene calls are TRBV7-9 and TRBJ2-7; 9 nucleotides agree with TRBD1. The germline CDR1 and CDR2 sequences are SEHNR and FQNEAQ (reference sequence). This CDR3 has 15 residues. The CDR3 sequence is CASSLAEGQGYEQYF. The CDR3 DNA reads TGTGCCAGCAGCCTAGCCGAGGGACAGGGCTACGAGCAGTACTTC.

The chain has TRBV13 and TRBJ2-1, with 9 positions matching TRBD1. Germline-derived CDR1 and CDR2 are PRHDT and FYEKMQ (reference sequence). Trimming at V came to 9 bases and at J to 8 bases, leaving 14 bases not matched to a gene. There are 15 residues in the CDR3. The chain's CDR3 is CASQFPGQGKHEQFF. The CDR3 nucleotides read TGTGCCAGTCAATTTCCGGGACAGGGTAAACATGAGCAGTTCTTC. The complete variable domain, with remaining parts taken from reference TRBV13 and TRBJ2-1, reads AAGVIQSPRHLIKEKRETATLKCYPIPRHDTVYWYQQGPGQDPQFLISFYEKMQSDKGSIPDRFSAQQFSDYHSELNMSSLELGDSALYFCASQFPGQGKHEQFFGPGTRLTVL.

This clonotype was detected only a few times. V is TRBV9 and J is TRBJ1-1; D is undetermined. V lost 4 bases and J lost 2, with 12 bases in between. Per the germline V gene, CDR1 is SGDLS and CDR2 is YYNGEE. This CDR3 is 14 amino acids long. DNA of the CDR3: TGTGCCAGCAGCTCTCGGGGAGACAACACTGAAGCTTTCTTT. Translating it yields CASSSRGDNTEAFF.